One and the same sample provided the 3 T cell receptor beta chains below, sequenced in a study of T cell responses to AZD1222 COVID-19 vaccine. The repertoire was sequenced with immunoSEQ multiplex PCR; TCRdb's copy has only in-frame clones and lacks some. The data show more than 100,000 clones, 87% seen once. Sequenced material: peripheral blood, taken on day 0 of AZD1222 vaccination. The receptors originated from an adult in good health.

This rearrangement joins TRBV3-1 (or the pseudogene TRBV3-2) to TRBJ2-3; TRBD2 aligns across 10 bases. The V and J ends lost 3 bases and 1 base, in that order; junction bases with no gene match: 7. The CDR3 runs 17 residues. CDR1 and CDR2 from the germline V gene are LGHDT and YNNKEL (reference sequence). CDR3 in amino acids: CASSHLAGVDGTDTQYF. Here the CDR3 DNA reads TGTGCCAGCAGCCACCTAGCGGGAGTTGATGGCACAGATACGCAGTATTTT.

The chain carries TRBV5-1 and TRBJ2-1; 8 bases map to TRBD1. Trimming took 2 bases from V and 7 from J; bases not matched to a gene: 5. The V gene's germline CDR1 is SGHRS and CDR2 YFSETQ. This CDR3 contains 14 residues. The CDR3 region has the DNA TGCGCCAGCAGCTTACAGGGGGGTGGGAATGAGCAGTTCTTC. Translating it yields CASSLQGGGNEQFF.

The genes are TRBV15 and TRBJ2-2; D gene uncertain. The V end lost 5 bases, the J end lost 4 bases, and 8 bases lay between the germline ends. The CDR3 has 13 amino acids. CDR1 and CDR2 (germline): LNHNV, YYDKDF (reference sequence). CDR3 loop: CATSYGATGELFF. DNA of the CDR3: TGTGCCACCAGCTATGGAGCCACCGGGGAGCTGTTTTTT.